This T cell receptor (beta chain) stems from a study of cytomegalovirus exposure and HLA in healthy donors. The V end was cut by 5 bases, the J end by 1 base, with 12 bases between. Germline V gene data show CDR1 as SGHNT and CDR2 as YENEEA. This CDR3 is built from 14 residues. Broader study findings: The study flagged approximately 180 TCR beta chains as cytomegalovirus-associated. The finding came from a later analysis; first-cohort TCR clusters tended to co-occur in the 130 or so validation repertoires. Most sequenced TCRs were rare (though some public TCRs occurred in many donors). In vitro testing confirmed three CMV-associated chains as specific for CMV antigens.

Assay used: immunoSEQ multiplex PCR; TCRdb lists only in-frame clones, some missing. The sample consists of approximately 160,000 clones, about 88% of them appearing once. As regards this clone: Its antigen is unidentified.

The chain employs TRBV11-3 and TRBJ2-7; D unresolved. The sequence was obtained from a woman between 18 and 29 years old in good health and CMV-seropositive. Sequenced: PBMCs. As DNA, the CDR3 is TGTGCCAGCAGCGGGTACGACATTTCCTACGAGCAGTACTTC. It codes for CASSGYDISYEQYF.